The 27 T cell receptor beta chains listed next were all sequenced from one sample in a study of long-term antiretroviral therapy in people with HIV. Survey level was the resolution at which the v3.0 immunoSEQ assay ran. Sequencing was performed with immunoSEQ multiplex PCR; in TCRdb, only in-frame clones are kept and a portion is missing. This table has 20,000 to 25,000 clones, around 81% appearing once. Specimen: unsorted PBMCs, collected 1.5 years after starting antiretroviral therapy. The receptor set was obtained from a man younger than 40 with HIV.

The V gene is TRBV4-3, the J gene TRBJ2-5; D gene uncertain. The V end was cut by 0 bases, the J end by 1 base, with 12 bases between. CDR1 LGHNA and CDR2 YSLEER come from the germline V gene. The CDR3 sequence is 16 residues long. The CDR3 coding sequence is TGCGCCAGCAGCCAAGATAGAGCGTCAGCCCAAGAGACCCAGTACTTC. Amino acids: CASSQDRASAQETQYF.

V and J are TRBV5-6 and TRBJ2-7, with D tentatively TRBD2 (5 bases). This CDR3 region has 12 residues. The V end was cut by 6 bases, the J end by 2 bases, with 9 bases between. The V gene's germline CDR1 is SGHDT and CDR2 YYEEEE. CDR3 in DNA: TGTGCCAGCACCTCCGGGGCCTACGAGCAGTACTTC. Translation gives CASTSGAYEQYF.

V is TRBV20-1 and J is TRBJ2-5; the D is unclear. TRBJ2-7 matches the DNA end more closely, so the J call is doubtful. CDR1 is DFQATT and CDR2 is SNEGSKA in the germline V gene (reference sequence). The CDR3 spans 10 residues. In nucleotides, the CDR3 is TGCAGTGCTCTCTCCTACGAGCAGTACTTC. Its translation: CSALSYEQYF.

This rearrangement joins TRBV7-8 to TRBJ2-3, with D perhaps TRBD1 or TRBD2 (6 bases each). The length of the CDR3 is 15 residues. Trimming shortened V by 5 bases and J by 5 bases, and 17 bases separated the two germline ends. In germline, CDR1 is SGHVS, CDR2 FQNEAQ. For the CDR3, the DNA is TGTGCCAGCAGCCACCGGGCCGGAGGGGGAGATACGCAGTATTTT. It yields the protein CASSHRAGGGDTQYF.

The chain links TRBV6-1 to TRBJ2-1, with a possible D match to TRBD1 (6 bases). CDR1 and CDR2 (germline): MNHNS, SASEGT. Trimming removed 5 bases from V and 7 bases from J, with 12 bases in between. This CDR3 region has 13 residues. CDR3 sequence: CASSQGIWNEQFF. CDR3 bases: TGTGCCAGCAGTCAGGGGATTTGGAATGAGCAGTTCTTC.

V is TRBV29-1 and J is TRBJ1-5, with D perhaps TRBD1 (5 bases). V dropped 4 bases and J dropped 5 bases, with 15 bases sitting between them. Germline lookup yields CDR1 SQVTM and CDR2 ANQGSEA. This CDR3 region has 14 residues. The CDR3 spells CSVVLPGGDQPQHF. The CDR3 nucleotides are TGCAGCGTTGTCCTCCCCGGAGGGGATCAGCCCCAGCATTTT.

This sequence joins TRBV7-9 and TRBJ1-2; D ambiguous. Germline V lookup: CDR1 SEHNR, CDR2 FQNEAQ (reference sequence). V lost 5 bases and J lost 1, with 14 bases in between. CDR3 length: 15 residues. The CDR3 coding sequence is TGTGCCAGCAGCATCTCGGACGGACTTAACTATGGCTACACCTTC. Translated: CASSISDGLNYGYTF.

The J gene is TRBJ1-1, the V gene TRBV28; D is possibly TRBD1 (5 bases). Per the germline V gene, CDR1 is MDHEN and CDR2 is SYDVKM. V dropped 3 bases and J dropped 5 bases, with 7 bases sitting between them. This CDR3 contains 12 residues. In DNA, the CDR3 is TGTGCCAGCAGTTTCGGGGGAACTGAAGCTTTCTTT. This encodes CASSFGGTEAFF.

The chain combines TRBV9 with TRBJ1-1, with 9 bases lining up with TRBD1. The CDR3 covers 17 residues. The ends lost 2 bases at V and 5 bases at J; junction bases unmatched: 13. Germline values: CDR1 SGDLS, CDR2 YYNGEE. Here the CDR3 reads CASSVGQGRGIVTEAFF. DNA of the CDR3: TGTGCCAGCAGCGTCGGACAGGGGAGGGGAATTGTTACTGAAGCTTTCTTT. Full variable domain (missing parts from reference TRBV9 and TRBJ1-1): DSGVTQTPKHLITATGQRVTLRCSPRSGDLSVYWYQQSLDQGLQFLIQYYNGEERAKGNILERFSAQQFPDLHSELNLSSLELGDSALYFCASSVGQGRGIVTEAFFGQGTRLTVV.

J is TRBJ2-1 and V is TRBV27, with D uncertain. The CDR3 length is 12 residues. CDR1 is MNHEY, CDR2 SMNVEV, per germline (reference sequence). Trimming shortened V by 3 bases and J by 10 bases, and 10 bases separated the two germline ends. As DNA, the CDR3 is TGTGCCAGCAGTTTCCCGAGCGCCGAGCAGTTCTTC. Its protein is CASSFPSAEQFF.

The rearrangement joins TRBV7-8 to TRBJ1-4; D uncertain. Trimming removed 0 bases at V and 0 bases at J, with 11 bases between. The germline V gene encodes CDR1 SGHVS and CDR2 FQNEAQ. This CDR3 is built from 17 residues. The CDR3 is CASSLARRAPTNEKLFF. CDR3 sequence (DNA): TGTGCCAGCAGCTTAGCTCGGAGGGCCCCAACTAATGAAAAACTGTTTTTT. Complete variable domain (other parts from reference TRBV7-8 and TRBJ1-4): GAGVSQSPRYKVAKRGQDVALRCDPISGHVSLFWYQQALGQGPEFLTYFQNEAQLDKSGLPSDRFFAERPEGSVSTLKIQRTQQEDSAVYLCASSLARRAPTNEKLFFGSGTQLSVL.

The chain combines TRBV5-1 with TRBJ2-7, with D hard to call. Germline-derived CDR1 and CDR2 are SGHRS and YFSETQ. The V end lost 0 bases, the J end lost 4 bases, and 11 bases lay between the germline ends. The CDR3 covers 14 residues. The CDR3 reads CASSLAVNSYEQYF. The CDR3 coding sequence is TGCGCCAGCAGCTTGGCCGTGAACTCGTACGAGCAGTACTTC. Full variable domain (rest looked up from reference TRBV5-1 and TRBJ2-7): KAGVTQTPRYLIKTRGQQVTLSCSPISGHRSVSWYQQTPGQGLQFLFEYFSETQRNKGNFPGRFSGRQFSNSRSEMNVSTLELGDSALYLCASSLAVNSYEQYFGPGTRLTVT.

This clone has more than one count but fewer than ten. The CDR3 loop is CATSARGVNQPQHF. CDR3 DNA sequence: TGTGCCACCTCTGCGAGAGGGGTCAATCAGCCCCAGCATTTT. This chain joins TRBV27 and TRBJ1-5; TRBD1 might be the D (5 bases). V dropped 10 bases and J dropped 3 bases, with 16 bases sitting between them. The CDR3 is 14 residues long. Germline V CDR1 and CDR2: MNHEY, SMNVEV (reference sequence).

The rearrangement links TRBV19 to TRBJ1-4, with 9 bases fitting TRBD1. CDR1 is LNHDA, CDR2 SQIVND, per germline (reference sequence). Trimming at V came to 4 bases and at J to 6 bases, leaving 6 bases not matched to a gene. CDR3 length: 15 amino acids. For the CDR3, the DNA is TGTGCCAGTAGTAAGACAGGGGGAATAGATGAAAAACTGTTTTTT. Amino acids: CASSKTGGIDEKLFF.

The chain links TRBV2 to TRBJ2-1; maybe TRBD1 (5 bases). Germline loops: CDR1 SNHLY, CDR2 FYNNEI. Trimming took off 4 bases at V and 0 bases at J, with 10 bases between the two ends. This CDR3 region has 15 residues. This CDR3 is CASSAGRGSYNEQFF. The CDR3 bases are TGTGCCAGCAGTGCCGGAAGGGGCTCCTACAATGAGCAGTTCTTC.

V usage is TRBV7-2 and J usage is TRBJ2-1; TRBD2 is a possible D gene (5 bases). Trimming left V 1 base short and J 8 bases short, with 9 bases between. Germline V gene lookup returns CDR1 SGHTA and CDR2 FQGNSA. CDR3 length: 13 residues. CDR3 residues: CASSLGWRDEQFF. The CDR3 region has the DNA TGTGCCAGCAGCTTAGGTTGGCGGGATGAGCAGTTCTTC.

This chain uses TRBV2 with TRBJ2-7, with TRBD2 matching 13 bases. This CDR3 is 14 amino acids long. Unmatched junction bases numbered 1, after V lost 6 bases and J lost 2 bases. The V gene's germline CDR1 is SNHLY and CDR2 FYNNEI. The CDR3 region has the DNA TGTGCCAGCAGGGGGACTAGCGGGACCTACGAGCAGTACTTC. Protein sequence: CASRGTSGTYEQYF.

The chain joins TRBV19 to TRBJ2-7; D gene unclear. CDR3 length: 14 amino acids. Germline loops: CDR1 LNHDA, CDR2 SQIVND (reference sequence). Trimming took 5 bases from V and 1 from J, leaving 12 bases between them. This chain's CDR3 is CASSDLQSSYEQYF. The CDR3 nucleotides read TGTGCCAGTAGTGATCTACAGTCTTCCTACGAGCAGTACTTC.

DNA of the CDR3: TGCGCCAGCAGCCAAGGTCCTAGCGGTGTAGGGGAGCAGTACTTC. This sequence encodes CASSQGPSGVGEQYF. The V call is TRBV4-3, the J call TRBJ2-7, with TRBD2 matching 7 bases. Germline V CDR1 and CDR2: LGHNA, YSLEER. The CDR3 extends over 15 amino acids. Trimming cost V 1 base and J 7 bases; bases outside gene matches: 10.

V is TRBV5-6 and J is TRBJ2-1; D might be TRBD2 (5 bases). With 0 bases removed from V and 10 bases from J, the gap between germline ends came to 20 bases. CDR1 SGHDT and CDR2 YYEEEE come from the germline V gene. The CDR3 has 16 residues. The CDR3 DNA sequence: TGTGCCAGCAGCTTGGTGGCCGGAGGAAGGGCTGACGAGCAGTTCTTC. Amino acids: CASSLVAGGRADEQFF.

This chain links TRBV28 with TRBJ1-2; D uncertain. The germline gives CDR1 MDHEN, CDR2 SYDVKM. This CDR3 region has 11 residues. V lost 8 bases, J lost 8 bases, and 12 bases lay in between. The CDR3 here is CASGAVRGYTF. The CDR3 DNA follows: TGTGCCAGCGGAGCGGTACGGGGCTACACCTTC.

The chain employs TRBV15 and TRBJ1-5; the D is unclear. This CDR3 comprises 14 residues. Germline loops: CDR1 LNHNV, CDR2 YYDKDF (reference sequence). Trimming shortened V by 8 bases and J by 3 bases, and 14 bases separated the two germline ends. This chain's CDR3 is CATESSLTNQPQHF. CDR3 sequence (DNA): TGTGCCACCGAAAGCTCATTAACCAATCAGCCCCAGCATTTT.

The V and J genes are TRBV5-8 and TRBJ2-7, with TRBD1 matching 7 bases. Germline V gene data show CDR1 as SGHTS and CDR2 as YDEGEE. With 2 bases clipped from V and 4 bases from J, the junction kept 3 bases outside the gene matches. This CDR3 region has 13 residues. CDR3 protein: CASSFDRDYEQYF. CDR3 bases: TGTGCCAGCAGCTTCGACAGGGATTACGAGCAGTACTTC.

In regard to this clone: The junction departs from the called germline gene at one end, perhaps through a read error. V and J are TRBV5-1 and TRBJ2-3; 7 bases fit TRBD2. CDR3 length: 15 residues. In germline, CDR1 is SGHRS, CDR2 YFSETQ. The CDR3 region is CASGLGGVGTDTQYF. The CDR3 nucleotides are TGCGCCAGCGGCTTGGGGGGGGTAGGCACAGATACGCAGTATTTT.

The chain carries TRBV6-9 and TRBJ2-1; D not certain. This CDR3 contains 11 residues. Germline V gene lookup returns CDR1 MNHGY and CDR2 SVAAGI. V lost 3 bases and J lost 8, with 5 bases in between. This CDR3 reads CASSYSYEQFF. In DNA form, the CDR3 reads TGTGCCAGCAGTTACTCGTATGAGCAGTTCTTC.

This clone was seen a handful of times. The chain employs TRBV6-1 and TRBJ1-6, with 7 bases identical to TRBD1. There are 14 residues in the CDR3. The junction had 3 bases not matched to a gene; V was cut back by 1 base and J by 9 bases. Germline CDR1 is MNHNS and CDR2 is SASEGT. This CDR3 reads CASSEGQGSSPLHF. As DNA, the CDR3 is TGTGCCAGCAGTGAAGGACAGGGAAGTTCACCCCTCCACTTT.

The chain has TRBV2 and TRBJ1-2; 7 bases agree with TRBD1. J lost 4 bases, V lost 7 bases, and 12 bases had no gene match. There are 15 residues in the CDR3. The germline gives CDR1 SNHLY, CDR2 FYNNEI. The CDR3 loop reads CASIPADGTAYGYTF. CDR3 coding DNA: TGTGCCAGCATCCCCGCCGACGGGACAGCCTATGGCTACACCTTC.